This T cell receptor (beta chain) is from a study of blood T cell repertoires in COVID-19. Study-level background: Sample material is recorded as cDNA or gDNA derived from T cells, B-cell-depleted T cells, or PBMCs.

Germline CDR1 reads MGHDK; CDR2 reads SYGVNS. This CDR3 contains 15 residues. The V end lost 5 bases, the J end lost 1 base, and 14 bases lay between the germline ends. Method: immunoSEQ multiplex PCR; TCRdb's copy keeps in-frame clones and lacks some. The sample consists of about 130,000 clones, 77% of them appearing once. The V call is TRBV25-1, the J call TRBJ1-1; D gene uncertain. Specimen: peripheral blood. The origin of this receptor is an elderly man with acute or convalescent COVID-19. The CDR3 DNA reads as TGTGCCAGCAGTTATCACACACAGAAGAACACTGAAGCTTTCTTT. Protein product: CASSYHTQKNTEAFF.